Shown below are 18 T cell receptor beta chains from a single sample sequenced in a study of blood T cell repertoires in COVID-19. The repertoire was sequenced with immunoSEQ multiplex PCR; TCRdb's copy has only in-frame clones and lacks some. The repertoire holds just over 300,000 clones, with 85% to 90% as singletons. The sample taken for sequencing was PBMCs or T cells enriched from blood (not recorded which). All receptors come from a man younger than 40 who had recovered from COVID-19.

CDR3 amino acids: CAWSRTVPYEQYF. The CDR3 nucleotides read TGTGCCTGGAGTCGGACAGTTCCCTACGAGCAGTACTTC. The chain links TRBV30 to TRBJ2-7; possibly TRBD1 for D (6 bases). This CDR3 spans 13 amino acids. The germline V gene encodes CDR1 GTSNPN and CDR2 SVGIG (reference sequence). V was cut by 2 bases and J by 2 bases, with 10 bases left in between.

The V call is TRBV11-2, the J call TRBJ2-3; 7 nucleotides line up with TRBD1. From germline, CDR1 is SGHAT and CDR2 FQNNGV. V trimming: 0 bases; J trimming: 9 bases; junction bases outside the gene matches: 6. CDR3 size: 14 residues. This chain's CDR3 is CASSLDLWDSTQYF. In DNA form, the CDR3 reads TGTGCCAGCAGCTTAGATCTCTGGGACAGCACGCAGTATTTT.

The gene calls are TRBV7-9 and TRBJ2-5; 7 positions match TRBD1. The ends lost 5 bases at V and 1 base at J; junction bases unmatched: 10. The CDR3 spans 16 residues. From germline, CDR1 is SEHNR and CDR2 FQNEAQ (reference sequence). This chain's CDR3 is CASSLESGQSQETQYF. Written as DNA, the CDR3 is TGTGCCAGCAGCCTCGAATCGGGACAGTCCCAAGAGACCCAGTACTTC.

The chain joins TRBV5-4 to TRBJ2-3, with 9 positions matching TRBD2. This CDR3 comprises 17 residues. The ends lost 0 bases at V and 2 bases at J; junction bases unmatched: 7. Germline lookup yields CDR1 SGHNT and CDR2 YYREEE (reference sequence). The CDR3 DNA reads TGTGCCAGCAGCTTGGACCGTGCGGGGGGGCCCACAGATACGCAGTATTTT. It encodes CASSLDRAGGPTDTQYF.

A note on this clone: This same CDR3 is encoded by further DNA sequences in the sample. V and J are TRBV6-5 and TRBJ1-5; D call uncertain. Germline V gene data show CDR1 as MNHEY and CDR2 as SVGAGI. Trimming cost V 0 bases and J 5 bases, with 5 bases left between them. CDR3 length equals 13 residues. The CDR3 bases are TGTGCCAGCAGTTACTCCGGAGATCAGCCCCAGCATTTT. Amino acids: CASSYSGDQPQHF.

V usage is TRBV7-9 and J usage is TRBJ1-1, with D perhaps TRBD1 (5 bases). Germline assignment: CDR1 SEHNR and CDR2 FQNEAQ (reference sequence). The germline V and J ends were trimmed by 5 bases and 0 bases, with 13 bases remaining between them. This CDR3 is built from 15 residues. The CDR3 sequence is CASSPSGNMNTEAFF. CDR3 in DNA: TGTGCCAGCAGCCCCTCAGGGAACATGAACACTGAAGCTTTCTTT.

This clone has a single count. The CDR3 loop is CASSPSPQASGYF. The CDR3 DNA reads as TGTGCCAGCTCACCAAGTCCCCAGGCCTCTGGATATTTT. This chain connects TRBV18 to TRBJ1-3; D is uncertain. V lost 2 bases and J lost 15, with 17 bases in between. CDR1 and CDR2 (germline): KGHSH, LQKENI. The CDR3 has 13 amino acids.

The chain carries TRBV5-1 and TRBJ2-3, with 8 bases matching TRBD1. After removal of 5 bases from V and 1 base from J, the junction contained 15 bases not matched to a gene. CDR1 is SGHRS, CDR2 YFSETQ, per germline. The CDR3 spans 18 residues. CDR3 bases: TGCGCCAGCAGGCAGGACAGGGAACTGTTCCTAGGCACAGATACGCAGTATTTT. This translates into CASRQDRELFLGTDTQYF.

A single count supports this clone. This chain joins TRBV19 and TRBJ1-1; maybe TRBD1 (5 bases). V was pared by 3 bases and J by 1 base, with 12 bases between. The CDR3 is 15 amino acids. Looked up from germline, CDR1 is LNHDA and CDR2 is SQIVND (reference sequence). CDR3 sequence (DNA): TGTGCCAGTAGTATTATAGCGGGGCCGAACACTGAAGCTTTCTTT. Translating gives CASSIIAGPNTEAFF.

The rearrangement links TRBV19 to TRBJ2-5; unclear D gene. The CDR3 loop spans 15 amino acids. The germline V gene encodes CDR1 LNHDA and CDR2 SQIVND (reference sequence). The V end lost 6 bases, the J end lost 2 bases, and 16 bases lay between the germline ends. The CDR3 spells CASSLPRVVQETQYF. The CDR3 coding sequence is TGTGCCAGTAGCCTACCCCGGGTAGTGCAAGAGACCCAGTACTTC.

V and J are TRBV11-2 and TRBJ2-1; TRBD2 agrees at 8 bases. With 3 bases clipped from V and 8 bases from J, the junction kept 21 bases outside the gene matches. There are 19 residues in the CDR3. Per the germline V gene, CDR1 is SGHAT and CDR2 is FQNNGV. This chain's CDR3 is CASSFGYTYGTPGGYEQFF. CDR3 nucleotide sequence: TGTGCCAGCAGCTTTGGATATACTTATGGGACCCCGGGAGGGTATGAGCAGTTCTTC.

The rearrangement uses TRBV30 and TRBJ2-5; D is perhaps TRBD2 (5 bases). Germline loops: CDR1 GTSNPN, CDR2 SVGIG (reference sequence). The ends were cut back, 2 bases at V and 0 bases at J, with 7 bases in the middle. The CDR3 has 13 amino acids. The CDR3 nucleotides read TGTGCCTGGAGTTCGGGGTACCAAGAGACCCAGTACTTC. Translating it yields CAWSSGYQETQYF.

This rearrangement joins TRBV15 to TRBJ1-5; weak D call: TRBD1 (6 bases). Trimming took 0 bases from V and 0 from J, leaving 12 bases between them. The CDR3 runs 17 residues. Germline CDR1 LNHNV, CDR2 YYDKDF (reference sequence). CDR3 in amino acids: CATSRDPWTDSNQPQHF. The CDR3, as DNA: TGTGCCACCAGCAGAGATCCCTGGACAGATAGCAATCAGCCCCAGCATTTT.

The CDR3 bases are TGTGCCAGCAGTGAAAACCAGGGGGCTGGTGAGCAGTTCTTC. It codes for CASSENQGAGEQFF. J is TRBJ2-1 and V is TRBV6-1; TRBD1 aligns across 8 bases. V trimming: 2 bases; J trimming: 9 bases; junction bases outside the gene matches: 6. Germline CDR1 reads MNHNS; CDR2 reads SASEGT. The CDR3 covers 14 residues.

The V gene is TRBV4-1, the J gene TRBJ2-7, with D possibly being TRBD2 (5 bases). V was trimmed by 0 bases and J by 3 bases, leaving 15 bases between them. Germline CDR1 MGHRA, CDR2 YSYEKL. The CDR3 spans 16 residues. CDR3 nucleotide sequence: TGCGCCAGCAGCCAAGAAGGGAGTGGGGTCCTCTACGAGCAGTACTTC. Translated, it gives CASSQEGSGVLYEQYF.

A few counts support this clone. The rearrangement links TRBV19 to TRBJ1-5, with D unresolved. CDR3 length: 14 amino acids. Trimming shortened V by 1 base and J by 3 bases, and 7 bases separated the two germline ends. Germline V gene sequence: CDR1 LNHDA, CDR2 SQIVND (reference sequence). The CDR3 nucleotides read TGTGCCAGTAGTATAGGGCCGAACAATCAGCCCCAGCATTTT. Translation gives CASSIGPNNQPQHF.

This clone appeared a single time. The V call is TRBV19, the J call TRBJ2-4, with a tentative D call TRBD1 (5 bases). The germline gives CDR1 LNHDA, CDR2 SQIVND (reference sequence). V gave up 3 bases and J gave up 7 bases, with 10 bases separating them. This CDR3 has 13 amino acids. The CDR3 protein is CASSMDKGNIQYF. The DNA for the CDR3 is TGTGCCAGTAGTATGGACAAAGGGAACATTCAGTACTTC.

CDR3 sequence: CASSPPGSGNTIYF. For the CDR3, the DNA is TGTGCCAGCAGCCCCCCGGGGTCGGGAAACACCATATATTTT. The V gene is TRBV27, the J gene TRBJ1-3; D gene unclear. Trimming cost V 6 bases and J 4 bases, with 13 bases left between them. The CDR3 has 14 residues. Germline V gene lookup returns CDR1 MNHEY and CDR2 SMNVEV (reference sequence).